These T cell receptor beta chains were read from a single sample in a study of CD8 T cells in ankylosing spondylitis. Using its own MiXCR run on the 5' RACE reads, TCRdb lists one record per CDR3 protein. This repertoire shows roughly 180,000 distinct CDR3 sequences, around 9.6% found once; its top ten account for about 16%. Sequencing was carried out using blood, either unsorted or a sorted T cell fraction (not recorded which). These receptors all stem from a female donor with ankylosing spondylitis or in good health (not recorded which). CDR3s include the opening cysteine and the closing phenylalanine or tryptophan. The D gene is left open where the match is weak. The size field is filled for only some rows; it gives once, few, many or a size class.

D	V	size	J	DNA	CDR3
-	TRBV29-1	many	TRBJ2-3	TGCAGCGTTGAAACATTCACAGATACGCAGTATTTT	CSVETFTDTQYF
-	TRBV18	-	TRBJ2-5	TGTGCCAGCTCACACCGGGACACCCAAGAGACCCAGTACTTC	CASSHRDTQETQYF
-	TRBV7-8	many	TRBJ2-1	TGTGCCAGCAGCTCCGGCGAGGGAGCCGGGATCGATGAGCAGTTCTTC	CASSSGEGAGIDEQFF
-	TRBV7-9	-	TRBJ2-1	TGTGCCAGCAGCTTAGGCGGGGCCCGGAATGAGCAGTTCTTC	CASSLGGARNEQFF
TRBD2	TRBV7-2	few	TRBJ2-3	TGTGCCAGCAGCTTAGGGGGATTAGCGGGAGCAGATACGCAGTATTTT	CASSLGGLAGADTQYF
-	TRBV19	few	TRBJ1-1	TGTGCCAGTAGTATAGATCTGCGGTTCACTGAAGCTTTCTTT	CASSIDLRFTEAFF
-	TRBV20-1	-	TRBJ2-2	TGCAGTGCCGGGGAGGATGGCTCCCGAGGGGAGCTGTTTTTT	CSAGEDGSRGELFF
TRBD2	TRBV25-1	-	TRBJ2-1	TGTGCCAGCAGTGAACTCTTACTCGGGGAGGGAGACAATGAGCAGTTCTTC	CASSELLLGEGDNEQFF
TRBD2	TRBV19	-	TRBJ2-7	TGTGCCACCAGCCGGGACTACCCGACCTACGAGCAGTACTTC	CATSRDYPTYEQYF
TRBD2	TRBV13	-	TRBJ2-1	TGTGCCAGCAGCCCAGGACTAGCGGACCTCAATGAGCAGTTCTTC	CASSPGLADLNEQFF
TRBD1	TRBV15	few	TRBJ1-5	TGTGCCACCAGCACTGACAGGGGCAGCAATCAGACCCAGCATTTT	CATSTDRGSNQTQHF
-	TRBV10-3	-	TRBJ1-6	TGTGCCATCAGTCAGGGTGATTCACCCCTCCACTTT	CAISQGDSPLHF
-	TRBV7-6	many	TRBJ2-7	TGTGCCAGCAGCTTAGATGGCTCCTACGAGCAGTACTTC	CASSLDGSYEQYF
TRBD1	TRBV9	many	TRBJ2-1	TGTGCCAGCAGCCCCACGGACAGGGGCTATGAGCAGTTCTTC	CASSPTDRGYEQFF
TRBD2	TRBV7-9	few	TRBJ2-4	TGTGCCAGCAGCTTAGGGGACGGGGGGGACCGAAACATTCAGTACTTC	CASSLGDGGDRNIQYF
TRBD2	TRBV7-9	-	TRBJ2-1	TGTGCCAGCAGCTTAAAGGGGCCTGGAGCGGGAGGGGATGAGCAGTTCTTC	CASSLKGPGAGGDEQFF
-	TRBV4-1	many	TRBJ1-1	TGCGCCAGCAGCAGGGGAGGGTTAGGGAACACTGAAGCTTTCTTT	CASSRGGLGNTEAFF
-	TRBV29-1	many	TRBJ2-2	TGCAGCGTTGATTGGGCCAACACCGGGGAGCTGTTTTTT	CSVDWANTGELFF
-	TRBV5-4	-	TRBJ2-1	TGTGCCAGCATCAGGAGGGAGGGGGCAGCTGATGAGCAGTTCTTC	CASIRREGAADEQFF
-	TRBV20-1	few	TRBJ2-1	TGCAGTGCTAGAGTCACTGATTACCTTGAGCAGTTCTTC	CSARVTDYLEQFF
-	TRBV2	-	TRBJ1-2	TGTGCCAGCAGTGAAAGGGGGGACTATGGCTACACCTTC	CASSERGDYGYTF
-	TRBV27	-	TRBJ2-7	TGTGCCAGCAGTTCGATCGGGAGCTACGAGCAGTACTTC	CASSSIGSYEQYF
-	TRBV30	-	TRBJ1-1	TGTGCCTGGAGTTATCAGGAGACTGAAGCTTTCTTT	CAWSYQETEAFF
-	TRBV20-1	-	TRBJ2-7	TGCAGTGCTAGAGATCCCCAGGGGCCCTACGAGCAGTACTTC	CSARDPQGPYEQYF
-	TRBV20-1	few	TRBJ2-3	TGCAGTGCTAGATCGTACGGGAGTAGCCCAGATACGCAGTATTTT	CSARSYGSSPDTQYF
TRBD1	TRBV7-9	many	TRBJ2-7	TGTGCCAGCAGCTTTGTCAGGGGGTACGAGCAGTACTTC	CASSFVRGYEQYF
-	TRBV6-2/TRBV6-3	-	TRBJ1-1	TGTGCCAGCAACCTGCTAGAGGGGAACACTGAAGCTTTCTTT	CASNLLEGNTEAFF
-	TRBV4-2	-	TRBJ1-2	TGTGCCAGCAGCCAAGGGCTTGGGGAGAATGGCTACACCTTC	CASSQGLGENGYTF
TRBD2	TRBV29-1	-	TRBJ2-3	TGCAGAGTTGAAGGGACTAGTTCTTCCACAGATACGCAGTATTTT	CRVEGTSSSTDTQYF
-	TRBV12-5	many	TRBJ1-2	TGTGCTAGTGGTTCTCCCATTGGCGGCTATGGCTACACCTTC	CASGSPIGGYGYTF
TRBD2	TRBV24-1	few	TRBJ2-3	TGTGCCACCAGTGTCGGTCAGGCCGAACTTACCGGGGGGATGGATACGCAGTATTTT	CATSVGQAELTGGMDTQYF
-	TRBV6-1	-	TRBJ1-3	TGTGCCAGCACACCGGGTGTCTCTGGAAACACCATATATTTT	CASTPGVSGNTIYF
-	TRBV18	-	TRBJ2-7	TGTGCCAGCTCTTCTGGAGGCGGAGTTACCTACGAGCAGTACTTC	CASSSGGGVTYEQYF
-	TRBV15	many	TRBJ2-1	TGTGCCACATGTTCCAGCCTATTCGTTGGGAATGAGCAGTTCTTC	CATCSSLFVGNEQFF
TRBD1	TRBV28	many	TRBJ2-4	TGTGCCAGCGCTGGGGGACAGGGAGAAAACATTCAGTACTTC	CASAGGQGENIQYF
TRBD2	TRBV6-6	few	TRBJ2-3	TGTGCCAGCAGAACTAGCGCTACAGATACGCAGTATTTT	CASRTSATDTQYF
-	TRBV14	many	TRBJ2-1	TGTGCCAGCAGCCAAGGATTGCGGGGTGAGCAGTTCTTC	CASSQGLRGEQFF
-	TRBV12-3/TRBV12-4	many	TRBJ2-1	TGTGCCAGCAGACCGGGTGGAGCAGGGGCGCGGAATGAGCAGTTCTTC	CASRPGGAGARNEQFF
-	TRBV29-1	many	TRBJ2-1	TGCAGCGTTGACGGGTATGAGCAGTTCTTC	CSVDGYEQFF
TRBD1	TRBV2	-	TRBJ1-4	TGTGCCAGCATCGGGACAGGGGGTAATGAAAAACTGTTTTTT	CASIGTGGNEKLFF
TRBD1	TRBV10-3	many	TRBJ2-3	TGTGCCATCAGTGAGTCACAGGGGCCTAGCACAGATACGCAGTATTTT	CAISESQGPSTDTQYF
-	TRBV7-6	many	TRBJ2-7	TGTGCCAGCAGCTGGTCGGGAGAACCCCTTTATCTGCAGTACTTC	CASSWSGEPLYLQYF
-	TRBV7-9	few	TRBJ2-5	TGTGCCAGCAGCTTAGCCGGGACTCGAGAGACCCAGTACTTC	CASSLAGTRETQYF
-	TRBV7-9	many	TRBJ2-7	TGTGCCAGCAGCCTGTTTAACGAGCAGTACTTC	CASSLFNEQYF
-	TRBV6-1	once	TRBJ1-2	TGTGCCAGCAGTCAGACGTACTATGGCTACACCTTC	CASSQTYYGYTF
TRBD1	TRBV7-2	-	TRBJ1-2	TGTGCCAGCAGCTTAACTACAGGGGACTACACCTTC	CASSLTTGDYTF
-	TRBV7-9	few	TRBJ2-1	TGTGCCAGCAGCTTGGGACAACTAGCCTACAATGAGCAGTTCTTC	CASSLGQLAYNEQFF
TRBD2	TRBV5-6	few	TRBJ2-1	TGTGCCAGCAGCCCCGGGACTAGCGGGACCAATGAGCAGTTCTTC	CASSPGTSGTNEQFF
-	TRBV10-2	few	TRBJ2-1	TGCGCCAGCAGTGAGCGGGAGCGGTATGAGCAGTTCTTC	CASSERERYEQFF
-	TRBV9	few	TRBJ2-1	TGTGCCAGCAGCGTAGGGGGGGGCGGGTCTCTGGCAAATGAGCAGTTCTTC	CASSVGGGGSLANEQFF
-	TRBV9	few	TRBJ1-6	TGTGCCAGCAGCTCGACCGGGAATAATTCACCCCTCCACTTT	CASSSTGNNSPLHF
-	TRBV7-9	few	TRBJ2-1	TGTGCCAGCAGCCCCGCTGTTGCGGAGAACTACAATGAGCAGTTCTTC	CASSPAVAENYNEQFF
-	TRBV10-3	many	TRBJ2-7	TGTGCCACCTCAGCCGCCGCCTACGAGCAGTACTTC	CATSAAAYEQYF
-	TRBV28	-	TRBJ1-2	TGTGCCAGCAGTCCTACGGCCCGAGCTAACTATGGCTACACCTTC	CASSPTARANYGYTF
TRBD2	TRBV27	many	TRBJ2-3	TGTGCCAGCAGCTGGACTAGCGGGAGGTTAGATACGCAGTATTTT	CASSWTSGRLDTQYF